Listed below are T cell receptor beta chains from one sample, sequenced in a study of shared clonotypes between healthy human individuals. Measured with immunoSEQ multiplex PCR; TCRdb has only the in-frame clones, and not every one. The table records about 680,000 clones, under 95% of them present only once. Sequenced input: naive CD8+ T cells sorted from blood. All receptors derive from a man aged 30-40 years in good health. The CDR3 runs from the conserved cysteine through the conserved F or W. A D gene is named only where the DNA matches it firmly. Clone size is not always given. Where it is, it says once, few, many or a class for expanded clones.

>TRBJ2-1|-|TRBV6-1|-
CALGAGPSYNEQFF
TGTGCCTTAGGGGCAGGCCCATCCTACAATGAGCAGTTCTTC
>TRBJ2-1|-|TRBV21-1|-
CASSKFGGPSSYNEQFF
TGTGCCAGCAGCAAGTTTGGGGGCCCAAGCTCCTACAATGAGCAGTTCTTC
>TRBJ2-7|TRBD2|TRBV28|-
CASSPRRGLAGSYEQYF
TGTGCCAGCAGTCCGAGACGCGGACTAGCGGGATCCTACGAGCAGTACTTC
>TRBJ2-7|TRBD1|TRBV27|-
CASSLSSDRSYEQYF
TGTGCCAGCAGTTTAAGTTCGGACAGGTCCTACGAGCAGTACTTC
>TRBJ2-1|TRBD2|TRBV7-9|-
CASSWEGTYNEQFF
TGTGCCAGCAGCTGGGAGGGAACCTACAATGAGCAGTTCTTC
>TRBJ2-1|TRBD2|TRBV6-6|-
CASSLTSGGSYNEQFF
TGTGCCAGCAGTTTGACTAGCGGTGGCTCCTACAATGAGCAGTTCTTC
>TRBJ2-1|TRBD2|TRBV19|-
CASSILAGVSGNEQFF
TGTGCCAGTAGTATACTAGCGGGAGTATCCGGCAATGAGCAGTTCTTC
>TRBJ2-1|-|TRBV10-3|-
CAISEASSSYNEQFF
TGTGCCATCAGTGAGGCTAGCAGCTCCTACAATGAGCAGTTCTTC
>TRBJ2-7|TRBD1|TRBV11-2|-
CASSIGTGTYEQYF
TGTGCCAGCAGCATAGGGACAGGAACCTACGAGCAGTACTTC
>TRBJ2-2|TRBD2|TRBV23-1|-
CASSQSGAGGNTGELFF
TGCGCCAGCAGTCAATCCGGTGCGGGGGGGAACACCGGGGAGCTGTTTTTT
>TRBJ2-7|TRBD1|TRBV11-3|-
CASSPRDSSYEQYF
TGTGCCAGCAGCCCGAGGGACAGTTCCTACGAGCAGTACTTC
>TRBJ1-1|TRBD1|TRBV5-1|-
CASSSDRATEAFF
TGCGCCAGCAGCTCCGACAGGGCCACTGAAGCTTTCTTT
>TRBJ2-1|-|TRBV19|-
CASRLDFYNEQFF
TGTGCCAGTAGATTGGACTTCTACAATGAGCAGTTCTTC
>TRBJ2-1|TRBD1|TRBV7-9|-
CASTLPTGGIYNEQFF
TGTGCCAGCACCCTTCCGACAGGGGGCATCTACAATGAGCAGTTCTTC
>TRBJ2-1|-|TRBV2|-
CASSRNEQFF
TGTGCCAGCAGCCGTAATGAGCAGTTCTTC
>TRBJ2-3|-|TRBV11-2|once
CASSAQNTDTQYF
TGTGCCAGCAGCGCCCAAAACACAGATACGCAGTATTTT
>TRBJ2-1|TRBD2|TRBV15|-
CATRSGDAPSYNEQFF
TGTGCCACCAGAAGCGGGGACGCCCCCTCCTACAATGAGCAGTTCTTC
>TRBJ2-7|-|TRBV6-4|once
CASSERLGPPYEQYF
TGTGCCAGCAGTGAGAGGTTGGGGCCCCCCTACGAGCAGTACTTC
>TRBJ2-7|TRBD2|TRBV2|-
CASSERLAGSPYEQYF
TGTGCCAGCAGTGAACGACTAGCGGGCTCCCCCTACGAGCAGTACTTC
>TRBJ2-6|-|TRBV5-4|-
CASSLLGVGANVLTF
TGTGCCAGCAGCTTGTTAGGGGTCGGGGCCAACGTCCTGACTTTC
>TRBJ1-5|-|TRBV6-6|-
CASSYPGTDNNQPQHF
TGTGCCAGCAGTTACCCCGGGACGGATAACAATCAGCCCCAGCATTTT
>TRBJ1-2|-|TRBV13|-
CASSLWEGYGYTF
TGTGCCAGCAGCTTATGGGAAGGCTATGGCTACACCTTC
>TRBJ1-1|TRBD1|TRBV27|-
CASSLTPGGATEAFF
TGTGCCAGCAGTTTAACCCCAGGGGGCGCGACTGAAGCTTTCTTT
>TRBJ2-3|TRBD2|TRBV9|-
CASSSFETSGPEADTQYF
TGTGCCAGCAGTTCCTTTGAGACTAGCGGGCCTGAGGCAGATACGCAGTATTTT
>TRBJ2-7|-|TRBV5-1|-
CASTSADSYEQYF
TGCGCCAGCACTAGCGCTGACTCCTACGAGCAGTACTTC
>TRBJ2-1|TRBD2|TRBV28|-
CASSPPDQLAEFYNEQFF
TGTGCCAGCAGTCCACCCGACCAACTAGCGGAGTTTTACAATGAGCAGTTCTTC
>TRBJ1-5|-|TRBV19|-
CASSIGGAGSNQPQHF
TGTGCCAGTAGTATAGGTGGGGCAGGCAGTAATCAGCCCCAGCATTTT
>TRBJ2-7|TRBD2|TRBV5-6|-
CASTLGAGVEQYF
TGTGCCAGCACCCTAGGAGCGGGAGTCGAGCAGTACTTC
>TRBJ2-3|-|TRBV9|-
CASSRGRVGTDTQYF
TGTGCCAGCAGCCGAGGGCGGGTGGGGACAGATACGCAGTATTTT
>TRBJ2-7|-|TRBV28|-
CASMGRPSYEQYF
TGTGCCAGCATGGGGCGACCCTCCTACGAGCAGTACTTC
>TRBJ2-7|-|TRBV9|-
CASSPMGNSYEQYF
TGTGCCAGCAGCCCAATGGGGAACTCCTACGAGCAGTACTTC
>TRBJ2-7|TRBD2|TRBV15|-
CATSSRSGGTSGRSPYEQYF
TGTGCCACCAGCAGTCGATCCGGCGGGACTAGCGGGAGATCTCCCTACGAGCAGTACTTC
>TRBJ2-7|TRBD1|TRBV29-1|once
CSVSARDRVYEQYF
TGCAGCGTCTCCGCCCGGGACAGGGTCTACGAGCAGTACTTC
>TRBJ1-1|-|TRBV6-6|-
CASSYTSDTEAFF
TGTGCCAGCAGTTACACGAGCGACACTGAAGCTTTCTTT
>TRBJ1-1|-|TRBV27|-
CASSWGSNTEAFF
TGTGCCAGCAGTTGGGGCAGCAACACTGAAGCTTTCTTT
>TRBJ2-1|-|TRBV28|-
CASSRAEYNEQFF
TGTGCCAGCAGCCGGGCCGAATACAATGAGCAGTTCTTC
>TRBJ1-1|-|TRBV9|-
CASSAYLGGMNTEAFF
TGTGCCAGCAGCGCTTACCTTGGGGGAATGAACACTGAAGCTTTCTTT